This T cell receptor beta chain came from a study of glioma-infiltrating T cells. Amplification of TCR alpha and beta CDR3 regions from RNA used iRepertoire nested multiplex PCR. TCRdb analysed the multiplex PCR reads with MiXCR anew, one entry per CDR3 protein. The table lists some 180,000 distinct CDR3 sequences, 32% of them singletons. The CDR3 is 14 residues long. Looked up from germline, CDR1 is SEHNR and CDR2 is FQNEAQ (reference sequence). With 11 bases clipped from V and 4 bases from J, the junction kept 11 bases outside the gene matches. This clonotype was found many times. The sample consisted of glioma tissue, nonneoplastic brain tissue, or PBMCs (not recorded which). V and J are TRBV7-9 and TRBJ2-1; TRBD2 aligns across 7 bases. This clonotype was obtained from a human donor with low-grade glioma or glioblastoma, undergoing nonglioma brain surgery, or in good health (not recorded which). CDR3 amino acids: CAGSPASGYNEQFF. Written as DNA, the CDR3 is TGTGCCGGTTCTCCTGCTAGCGGATACAATGAGCAGTTCTTC.